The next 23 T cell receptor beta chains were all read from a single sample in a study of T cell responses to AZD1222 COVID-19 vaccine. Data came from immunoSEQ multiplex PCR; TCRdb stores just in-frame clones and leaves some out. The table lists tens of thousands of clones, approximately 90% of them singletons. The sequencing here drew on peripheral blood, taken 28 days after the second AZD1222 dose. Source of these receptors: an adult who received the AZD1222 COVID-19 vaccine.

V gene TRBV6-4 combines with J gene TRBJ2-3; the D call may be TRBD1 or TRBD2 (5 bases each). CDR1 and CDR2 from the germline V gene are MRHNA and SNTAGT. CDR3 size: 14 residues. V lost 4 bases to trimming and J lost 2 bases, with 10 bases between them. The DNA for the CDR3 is TGTGCCAGCAGTGTGGGGGAAGACACAGATACGCAGTATTTT. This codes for CASSVGEDTDTQYF.

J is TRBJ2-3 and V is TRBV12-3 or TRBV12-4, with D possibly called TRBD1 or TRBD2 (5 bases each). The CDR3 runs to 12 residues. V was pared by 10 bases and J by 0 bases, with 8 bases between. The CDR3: CAIRDSTDTQYF. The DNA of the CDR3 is TGTGCCATCCGGGACAGCACAGATACGCAGTATTTT.

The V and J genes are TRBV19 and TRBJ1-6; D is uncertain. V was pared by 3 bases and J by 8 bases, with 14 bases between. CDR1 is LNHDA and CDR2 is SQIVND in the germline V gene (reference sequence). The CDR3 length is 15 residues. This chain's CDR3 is CASSISAGTHSPLHF. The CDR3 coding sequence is TGTGCCAGTAGTATTTCGGCAGGTACTCATTCACCCCTCCACTTT.

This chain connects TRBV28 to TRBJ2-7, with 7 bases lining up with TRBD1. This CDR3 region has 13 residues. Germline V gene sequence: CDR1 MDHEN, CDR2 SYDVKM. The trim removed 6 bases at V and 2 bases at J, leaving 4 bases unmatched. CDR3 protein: CASRPGQTYEQYF. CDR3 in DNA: TGTGCCAGCAGACCGGGACAGACCTACGAGCAGTACTTC.

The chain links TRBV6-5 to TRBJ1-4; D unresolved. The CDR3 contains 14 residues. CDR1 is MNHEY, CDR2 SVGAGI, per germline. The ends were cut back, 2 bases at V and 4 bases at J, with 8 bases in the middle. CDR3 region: CASSYGRSNEKLFF. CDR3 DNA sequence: TGTGCCAGCAGTTACGGACGGAGTAATGAAAAACTGTTTTTT.

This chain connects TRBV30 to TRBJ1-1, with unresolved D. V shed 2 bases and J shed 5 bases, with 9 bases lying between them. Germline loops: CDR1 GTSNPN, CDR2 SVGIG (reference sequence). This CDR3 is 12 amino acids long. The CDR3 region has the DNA TGTGCCTGGAGTAAAGGAGGTACTGAAGCTTTCTTT. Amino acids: CAWSKGGTEAFF.

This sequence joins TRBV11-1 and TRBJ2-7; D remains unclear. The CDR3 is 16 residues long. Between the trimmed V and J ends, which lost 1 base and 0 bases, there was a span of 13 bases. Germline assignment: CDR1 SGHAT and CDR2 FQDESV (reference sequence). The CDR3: CASSLVAPLSSYEQYF. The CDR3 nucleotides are TGTGCCAGCAGCTTAGTCGCGCCCTTAAGCTCCTACGAGCAGTACTTC.

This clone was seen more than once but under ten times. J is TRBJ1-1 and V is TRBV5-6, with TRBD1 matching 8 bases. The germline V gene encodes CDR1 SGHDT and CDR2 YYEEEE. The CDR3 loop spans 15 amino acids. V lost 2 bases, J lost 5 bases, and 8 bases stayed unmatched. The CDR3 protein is CASSFPKTGVTEAFF. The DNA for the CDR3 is TGTGCCAGCAGCTTCCCCAAGACAGGGGTGACTGAAGCTTTCTTT. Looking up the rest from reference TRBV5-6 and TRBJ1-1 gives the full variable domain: DAGVTQSPTHLIKTRGQQVTLRCSPKSGHDTVSWYQQALGQGPQFIFQYYEEEERQRGNFPDRFSGHQFPNYSSELNVNALLLGDSALYLCASSFPKTGVTEAFFGQGTRLTVV.

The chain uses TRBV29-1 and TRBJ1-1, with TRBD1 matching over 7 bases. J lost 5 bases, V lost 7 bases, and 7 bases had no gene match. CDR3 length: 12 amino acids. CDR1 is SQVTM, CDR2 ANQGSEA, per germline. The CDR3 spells CSGGGSGTEAFF. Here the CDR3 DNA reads TGCAGCGGAGGGGGCTCGGGAACTGAAGCTTTCTTT.

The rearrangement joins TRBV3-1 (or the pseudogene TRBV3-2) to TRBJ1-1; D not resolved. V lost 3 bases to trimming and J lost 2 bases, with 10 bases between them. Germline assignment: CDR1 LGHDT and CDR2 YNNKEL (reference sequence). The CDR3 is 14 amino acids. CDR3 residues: CASSHYGLNTEAFF. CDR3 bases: TGTGCCAGCAGCCACTACGGACTTAACACTGAAGCTTTCTTT.

CDR3 bases: TGTGCCAGCAGCTTAGGTATCAGGGGAGGCTACACCTTC. It yields the protein CASSLGIRGGYTF. The chain joins TRBV7-2 to TRBJ1-2, with a possible D match to TRBD1 (6 bases). Trimming cost V 1 base and J 8 bases, with 11 bases left between them. The CDR3 consists of 13 residues. Germline CDR1 reads SGHTA; CDR2 reads FQGNSA.

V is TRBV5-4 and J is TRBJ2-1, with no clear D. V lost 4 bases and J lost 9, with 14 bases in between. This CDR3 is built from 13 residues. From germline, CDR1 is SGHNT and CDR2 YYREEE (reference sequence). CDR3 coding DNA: TGTGCCAGCAGCCCCGGGCCGACGGGTGAGCAGTTCTTC. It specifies CASSPGPTGEQFF.

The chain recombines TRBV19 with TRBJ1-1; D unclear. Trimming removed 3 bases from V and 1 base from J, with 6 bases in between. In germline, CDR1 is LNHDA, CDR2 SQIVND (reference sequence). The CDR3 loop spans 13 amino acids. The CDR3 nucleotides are TGTGCCAGTAGTATCAGAGGGAACACTGAAGCTTTCTTT. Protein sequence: CASSIRGNTEAFF.

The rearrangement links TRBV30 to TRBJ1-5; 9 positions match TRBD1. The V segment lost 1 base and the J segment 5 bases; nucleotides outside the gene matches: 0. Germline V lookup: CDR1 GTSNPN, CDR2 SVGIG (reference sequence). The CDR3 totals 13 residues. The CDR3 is CAWSGQGDQPQHF. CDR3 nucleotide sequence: TGTGCCTGGAGTGGACAGGGGGATCAGCCCCAGCATTTT. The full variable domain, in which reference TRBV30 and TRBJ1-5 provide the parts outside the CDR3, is SQTIHQWPATLVQPVGSPLSLECTVEGTSNPNLYWYRQAAGRGLQLLFYSVGIGQISSEVPQNLSASRPQDRQFILSSKKLLLSDSGFYLCAWSGQGDQPQHFGDGTRLSIL.

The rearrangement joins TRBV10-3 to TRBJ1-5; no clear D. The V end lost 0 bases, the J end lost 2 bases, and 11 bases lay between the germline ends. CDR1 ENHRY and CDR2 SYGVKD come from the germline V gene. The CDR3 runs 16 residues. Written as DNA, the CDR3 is TGTGCCATCAGTGAGTCGGTAGGGTTCGGCAATCAGCCCCAGCATTTT. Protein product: CAISESVGFGNQPQHF.

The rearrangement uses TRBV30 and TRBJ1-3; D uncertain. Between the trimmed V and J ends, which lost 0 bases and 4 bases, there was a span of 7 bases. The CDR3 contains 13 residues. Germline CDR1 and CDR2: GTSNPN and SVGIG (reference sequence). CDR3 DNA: TGTGCCTGGAGTGTGCCGCCGGGAAACACCATATATTTT. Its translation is CAWSVPPGNTIYF.

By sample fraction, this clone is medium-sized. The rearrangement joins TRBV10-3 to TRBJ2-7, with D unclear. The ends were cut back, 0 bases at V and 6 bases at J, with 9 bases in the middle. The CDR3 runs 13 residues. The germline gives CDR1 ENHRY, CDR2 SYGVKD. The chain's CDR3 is CAISESVGPEQYF. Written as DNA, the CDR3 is TGTGCCATCAGTGAGTCGGTGGGTCCCGAGCAGTACTTC.

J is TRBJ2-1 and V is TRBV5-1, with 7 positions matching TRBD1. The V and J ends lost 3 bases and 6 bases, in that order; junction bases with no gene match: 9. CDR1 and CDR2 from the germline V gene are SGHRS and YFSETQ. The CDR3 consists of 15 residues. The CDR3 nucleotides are TGCGCCAGCAGCTCCGACAGGGCCTCGAGCAATGAGCAGTTCTTC. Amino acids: CASSSDRASSNEQFF.

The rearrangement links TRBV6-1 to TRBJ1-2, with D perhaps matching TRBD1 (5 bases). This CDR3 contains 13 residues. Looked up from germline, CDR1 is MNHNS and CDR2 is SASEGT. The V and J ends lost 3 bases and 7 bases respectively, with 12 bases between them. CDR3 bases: TGTGCCAGCAGTGACCTCAGGGAGAGTGGCTACACCTTC. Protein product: CASSDLRESGYTF.

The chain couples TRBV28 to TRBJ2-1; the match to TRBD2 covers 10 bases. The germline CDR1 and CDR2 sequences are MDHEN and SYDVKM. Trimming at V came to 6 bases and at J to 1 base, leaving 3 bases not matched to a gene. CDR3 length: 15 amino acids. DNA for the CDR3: TGTGCCAGCAGCGAGCGGGGGGGGTCCTACAATGAGCAGTTCTTC. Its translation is CASSERGGSYNEQFF.

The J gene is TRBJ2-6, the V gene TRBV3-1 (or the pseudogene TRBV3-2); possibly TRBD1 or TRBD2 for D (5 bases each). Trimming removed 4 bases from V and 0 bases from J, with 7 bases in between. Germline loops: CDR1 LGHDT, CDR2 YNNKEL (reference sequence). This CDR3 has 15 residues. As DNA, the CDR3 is TGTGCCAGCAGCCGGGACCACTCTGGGGCCAACGTCCTGACTTTC. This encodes CASSRDHSGANVLTF.

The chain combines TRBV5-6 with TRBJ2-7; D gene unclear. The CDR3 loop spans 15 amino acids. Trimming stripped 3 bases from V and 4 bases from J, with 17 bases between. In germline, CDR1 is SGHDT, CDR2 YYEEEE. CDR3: CASSYSPRATYEQYF. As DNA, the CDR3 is TGTGCCAGCAGCTACTCACCACGGGCGACGTACGAGCAGTACTTC. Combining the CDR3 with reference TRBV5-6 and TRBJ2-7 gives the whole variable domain DAGVTQSPTHLIKTRGQQVTLRCSPKSGHDTVSWYQQALGQGPQFIFQYYEEEERQRGNFPDRFSGHQFPNYSSELNVNALLLGDSALYLCASSYSPRATYEQYFGPGTRLTVT.

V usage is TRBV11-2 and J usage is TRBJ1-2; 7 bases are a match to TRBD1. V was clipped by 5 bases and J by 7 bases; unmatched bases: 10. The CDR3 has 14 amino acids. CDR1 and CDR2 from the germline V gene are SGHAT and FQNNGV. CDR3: CASSPGGFLAGYTF. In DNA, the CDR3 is TGTGCCAGCAGCCCAGGGGGTTTTTTGGCTGGCTACACCTTC.